These 10 T cell receptor beta chains originate from one sample sequenced in a study of T-cell reconstitution after alpha-beta-depleted transplantation in children. As it was prepared, the TCRbeta library received unique molecular identifiers. TCRdb recomputed calls from the PCR reads with MiXCR, one row per CDR3 protein. The table includes 4,700 or so distinct CDR3 sequences, under 30% detected once. The material was PBMCs, mostly from graft donor cells, obtained 60 days after TCRalphabeta/CD19-depleted stem cell transplant. These receptors were obtained from a boy under three years old who had a stem cell transplant for SCID, so the T cells may come from the graft donor.

CDR3 amino acids: CASSSSTGGAAEAFF. CDR3 bases: TGCGCCAGCAGTTCATCGACAGGGGGCGCCGCTGAAGCTTTCTTT. V is TRBV10-2 and J is TRBJ1-1, with 10 positions matching TRBD1. CDR1 is WSHSY, CDR2 SAAADI, per germline. The J segment lost 6 bases and the V segment lost 5 bases, leaving 9 bases of the junction unmatched. The CDR3 is 15 residues long.

This clonotype was counted only a few times. The chain has TRBV10-2 and TRBJ2-1; 8 nucleotides match TRBD1. Germline V gives CDR1 WSHSY, CDR2 SAAADI. With V trimmed by 8 bases and J by 6 bases, 9 bases remained unmatched. The CDR3 spans 14 residues. Here the CDR3 reads CASERQGALNEQFF. As DNA, the CDR3 is TGCGCCAGCGAACGGCAGGGGGCGCTCAATGAGCAGTTCTTC.

This clonotype occurred many times. This sequence joins TRBV6-5 and TRBJ2-2; unclear D gene. Germline loops: CDR1 MNHEY, CDR2 SVGAGI. The CDR3 totals 15 residues. V lost 4 bases and J 8 bases, leaving 17 bases between the germline ends. The CDR3 spells CASSFLDRSAGELFF. The CDR3 region has the DNA TGTGCCAGCAGTTTCCTCGACCGGAGCGCTGGGGAGCTGTTTTTT.

By its share, this clonotype is large. The CDR3 DNA sequence: TGTGCCAGCAGCTCAGGGGCATGGGGCGCCTACGAGCAGTACTTC. It yields the protein CASSSGAWGAYEQYF. The chain joins TRBV28 to TRBJ2-7; perhaps TRBD1 as D (6 bases). V shed 6 bases and J shed 2 bases, with 17 bases lying between them. The CDR3 loop spans 15 amino acids. CDR1 is MDHEN and CDR2 is SYDVKM in the germline V gene. Looking up the rest from reference TRBV28 and TRBJ2-7 gives the full variable domain: DVKVTQSSRYLVKRTGEKVFLECVQDMDHENMFWYRQDPGLGLRLIYFSYDVKMKEKGDIPEGYSVSREKKERFSLILESASTNQTSMYLCASSSGAWGAYEQYFGPGTRLTVT.

In its sample, this clonotype is medium-sized. This chain links TRBV3-1 with TRBJ2-1, with 11 bases matching TRBD2. The V and J ends lost 1 base and 4 bases, in that order; junction bases with no gene match: 0. CDR1 is LGHDT, CDR2 YNNKEL, per germline (reference sequence). This CDR3 region has 15 residues. CDR3 protein: CASSQGLAGYNEQFF. The CDR3 DNA is TGTGCCAGCAGCCAAGGACTAGCGGGGTACAATGAGCAGTTCTTC.

Ten or more counts support this clonotype. The chain combines TRBV7-3 with TRBJ2-5, with a weak D call TRBD2 (7 bases). The CDR3 consists of 15 residues. Germline V gene data show CDR1 as SGHTA and CDR2 as FQGTGA. Trimming pared 11 bases from V and 0 bases from J, leaving 19 bases between. DNA of the CDR3: TGTGCCTGTAGGGAGGGGGTTCCTTACCAAGAGACCCAGTACTTC. This codes for CACREGVPYQETQYF.

By proportion, this clonotype is medium-sized (0.01 to 0.1%). The V call is TRBV7-9, the J call TRBJ1-2, with no clear D. Germline loops: CDR1 SEHNR, CDR2 FQNEAQ (reference sequence). V was pared by 7 bases and J by 6 bases, with 15 bases between. CDR3 length: 13 residues. The CDR3 region has the DNA TGTGCCAGCACCCGACGGGATATTAATGGCTACACCTTC. Translated: CASTRRDINGYTF.

This chain connects TRBV7-9 to TRBJ2-5; 7 nucleotides line up with TRBD2. The CDR3 sequence is 14 residues long. V was clipped by 1 base and J by 5 bases; unmatched bases: 4. Germline CDR1 is SEHNR and CDR2 is FQNEAQ (reference sequence). The CDR3 DNA follows: TGTGCCAGCAGCTTAGGGGGGGGGGTTGAGACCCAGTACTTC. Translating gives CASSLGGGVETQYF. Variable domain in full (rest from reference TRBV7-9 and TRBJ2-5): DTGVSQNPRHKITKRGQNVTFRCDPISEHNRLYWYRQTLGQGPEFLTYFQNEAQLEKSRLLSDRFSAERPKGSFSTLEIQRTEQGDSAMYLCASSLGGGVETQYFGPGTRLLVL.

This chain connects TRBV5-5 to TRBJ2-1, with D perhaps being TRBD1 or TRBD2 (5 bases each). Germline V gene sequence: CDR1 SGHKS, CDR2 YYEKEE (reference sequence). Trimming pared 0 bases from V and 5 bases from J, leaving 18 bases between. The CDR3 is made up of 17 amino acids. CDR3 sequence: CASSLEDFGGLNNEQFF. DNA for the CDR3: TGTGCCAGCAGCTTGGAAGACTTTGGGGGTCTTAACAATGAGCAGTTCTTC.

This clonotype has a count of ten or more. The chain is built from TRBV2 and TRBJ2-7; D gene uncertain. V was clipped by 10 bases and J by 0 bases, with 10 bases between them. CDR1 SNHLY and CDR2 FYNNEI come from the germline V gene. The CDR3 loop spans 12 amino acids. CDR3: CATSAFSYEQYF. In DNA, the CDR3 is TGTGCCACCTCGGCCTTCTCCTACGAGCAGTACTTC. The whole variable domain, remainder taken from reference TRBV2 and TRBJ2-7, is EPEVTQTPSHQVTQMGQEVILRCVPISNHLYFYWYRQILGQKVEFLVSFYNNEISEKSEIFDDQFSVERPDGSNFTLKIRSTKLEDSAMYFCATSAFSYEQYFGPGTRLTVT.